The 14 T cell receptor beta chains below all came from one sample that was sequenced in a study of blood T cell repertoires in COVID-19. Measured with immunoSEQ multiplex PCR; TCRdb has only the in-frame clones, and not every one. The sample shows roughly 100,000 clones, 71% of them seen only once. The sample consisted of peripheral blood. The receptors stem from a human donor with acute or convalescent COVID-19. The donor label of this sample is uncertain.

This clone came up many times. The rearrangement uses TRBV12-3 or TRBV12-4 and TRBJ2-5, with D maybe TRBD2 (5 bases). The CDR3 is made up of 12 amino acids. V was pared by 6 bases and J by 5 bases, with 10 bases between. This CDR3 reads CASSPSGETQYF. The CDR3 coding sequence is TGTGCCAGCAGCCCCTCGGGGGAGACCCAGTACTTC.

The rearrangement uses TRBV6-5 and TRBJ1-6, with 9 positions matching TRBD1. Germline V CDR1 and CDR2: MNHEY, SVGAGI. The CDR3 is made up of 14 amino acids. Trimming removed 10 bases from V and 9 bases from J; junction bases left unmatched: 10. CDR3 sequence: CAISRDREISPLHF. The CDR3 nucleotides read TGTGCCATCTCCCGGGACAGGGAGATTTCACCCCTCCACTTT.

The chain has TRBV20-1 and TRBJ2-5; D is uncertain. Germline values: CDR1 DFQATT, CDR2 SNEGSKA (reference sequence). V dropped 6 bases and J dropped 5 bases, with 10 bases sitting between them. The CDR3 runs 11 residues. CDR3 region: CSAPNGETQYF. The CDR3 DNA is TGCAGTGCCCCGAACGGGGAGACCCAGTACTTC.

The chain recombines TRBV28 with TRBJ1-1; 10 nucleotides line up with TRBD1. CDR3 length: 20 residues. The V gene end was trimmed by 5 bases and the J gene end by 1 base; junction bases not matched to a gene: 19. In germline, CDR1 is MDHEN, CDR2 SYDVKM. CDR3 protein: CASSPTTLGTGAFGNTEAFF. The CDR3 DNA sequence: TGTGCCAGCAGTCCGACTACCCTCGGGACAGGGGCGTTCGGGAACACTGAAGCTTTCTTT.

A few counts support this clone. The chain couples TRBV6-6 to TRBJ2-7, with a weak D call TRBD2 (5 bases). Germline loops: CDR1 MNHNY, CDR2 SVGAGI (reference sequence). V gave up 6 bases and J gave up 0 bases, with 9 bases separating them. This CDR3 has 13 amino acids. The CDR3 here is CASRSRDSYEQYV. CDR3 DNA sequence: TGTGCCAGCAGATCTCGGGACTCCTACGAGCAGTACGTC.

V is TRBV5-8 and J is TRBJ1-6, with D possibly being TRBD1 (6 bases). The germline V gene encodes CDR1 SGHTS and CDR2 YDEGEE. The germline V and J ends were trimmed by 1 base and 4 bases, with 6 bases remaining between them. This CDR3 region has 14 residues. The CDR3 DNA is TGTGCCAGCAGCTTGACAGGGTATAATTCACCCCTCCACTTT. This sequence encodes CASSLTGYNSPLHF.

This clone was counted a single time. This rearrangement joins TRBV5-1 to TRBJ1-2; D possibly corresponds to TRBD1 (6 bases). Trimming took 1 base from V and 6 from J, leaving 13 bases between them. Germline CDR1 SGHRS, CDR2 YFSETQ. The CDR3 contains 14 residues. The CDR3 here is CASSLSLQGHGYTF. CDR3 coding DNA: TGCGCCAGCAGCTTGAGTCTTCAGGGGCATGGCTACACCTTC.

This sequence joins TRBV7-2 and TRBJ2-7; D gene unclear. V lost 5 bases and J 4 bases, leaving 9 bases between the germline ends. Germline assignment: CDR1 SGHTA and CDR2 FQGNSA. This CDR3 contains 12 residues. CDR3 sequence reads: CASSHPGYEQYF. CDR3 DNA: TGTGCCAGCAGCCACCCCGGGTACGAGCAGTACTTC.

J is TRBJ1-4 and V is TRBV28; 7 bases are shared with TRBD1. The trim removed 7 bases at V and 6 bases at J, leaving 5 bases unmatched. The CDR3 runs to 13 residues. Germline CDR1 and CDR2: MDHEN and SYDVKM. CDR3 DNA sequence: TGTGCCAGCAAAGGGACAGTCCATGAAAAACTGTTTTTT. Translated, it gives CASKGTVHEKLFF.

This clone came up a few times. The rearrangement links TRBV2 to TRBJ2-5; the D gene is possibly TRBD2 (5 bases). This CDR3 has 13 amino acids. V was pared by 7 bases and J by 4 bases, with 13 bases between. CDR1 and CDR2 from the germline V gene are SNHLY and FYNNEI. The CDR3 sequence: CASMLGGGETQYF. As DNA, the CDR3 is TGTGCCAGCATGCTAGGAGGCGGAGAGACCCAGTACTTC.

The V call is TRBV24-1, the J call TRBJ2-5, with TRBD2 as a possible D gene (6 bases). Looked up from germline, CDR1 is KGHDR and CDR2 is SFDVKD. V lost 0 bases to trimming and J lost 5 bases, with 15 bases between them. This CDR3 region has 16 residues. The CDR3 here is CATSDLQFGGVETQYF. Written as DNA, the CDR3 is TGTGCCACCAGTGATTTGCAGTTCGGGGGTGTGGAGACCCAGTACTTC.

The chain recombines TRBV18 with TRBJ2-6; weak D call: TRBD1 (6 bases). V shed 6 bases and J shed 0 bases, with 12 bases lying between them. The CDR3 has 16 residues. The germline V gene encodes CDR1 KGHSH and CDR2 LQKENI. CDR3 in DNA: TGTGCCAGCTCCCAGGACAGTCCCTCTGGGGCCAACGTCCTGACTTTC. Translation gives CASSQDSPSGANVLTF. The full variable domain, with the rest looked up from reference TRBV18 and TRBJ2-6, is NAGVMQNPRHLVRRRGQEARLRCSPMKGHSHVYWYRQLPEEGLKFMVYLQKENIIDESGMPKERFSAEFPKEGPSILRIQQVVRGDSAAYFCASSQDSPSGANVLTFGAGSRLTVL.

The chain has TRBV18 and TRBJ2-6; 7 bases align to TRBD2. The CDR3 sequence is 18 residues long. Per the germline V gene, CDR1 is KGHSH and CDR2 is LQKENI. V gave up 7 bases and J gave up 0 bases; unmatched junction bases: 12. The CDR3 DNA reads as TGTGCCAGCTTGCCACGGGAAGGGACTACCTCTGGGGCCAACGTCCTGACTTTC. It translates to CASLPREGTTSGANVLTF.

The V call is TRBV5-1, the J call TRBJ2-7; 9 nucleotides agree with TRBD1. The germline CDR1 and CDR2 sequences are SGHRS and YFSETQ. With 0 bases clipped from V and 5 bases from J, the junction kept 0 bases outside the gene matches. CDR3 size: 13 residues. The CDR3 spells CASSLGQGDEQYF. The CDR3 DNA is TGCGCCAGCAGCTTGGGACAGGGGGACGAGCAGTACTTC.